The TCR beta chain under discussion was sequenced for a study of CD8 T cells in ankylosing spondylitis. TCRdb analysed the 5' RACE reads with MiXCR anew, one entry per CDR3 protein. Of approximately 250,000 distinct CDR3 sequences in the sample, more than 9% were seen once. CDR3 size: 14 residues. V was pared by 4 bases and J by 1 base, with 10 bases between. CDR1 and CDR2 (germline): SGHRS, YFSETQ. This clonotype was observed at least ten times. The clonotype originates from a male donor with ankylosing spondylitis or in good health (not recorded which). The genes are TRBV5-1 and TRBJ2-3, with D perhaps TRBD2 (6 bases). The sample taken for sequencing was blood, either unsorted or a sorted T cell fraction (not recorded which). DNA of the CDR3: TGCGCCAGCAGCATATCGGGGGGCACAGATACGCAGTATTTT. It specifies CASSISGGTDTQYF. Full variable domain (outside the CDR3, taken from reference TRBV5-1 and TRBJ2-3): KAGVTQTPRYLIKTRGQQVTLSCSPISGHRSVSWYQQTPGQGLQFLFEYFSETQRNKGNFPGRFSGRQFSNSRSEMNVSTLELGDSALYLCASSISGGTDTQYFGPGTRLTVL.